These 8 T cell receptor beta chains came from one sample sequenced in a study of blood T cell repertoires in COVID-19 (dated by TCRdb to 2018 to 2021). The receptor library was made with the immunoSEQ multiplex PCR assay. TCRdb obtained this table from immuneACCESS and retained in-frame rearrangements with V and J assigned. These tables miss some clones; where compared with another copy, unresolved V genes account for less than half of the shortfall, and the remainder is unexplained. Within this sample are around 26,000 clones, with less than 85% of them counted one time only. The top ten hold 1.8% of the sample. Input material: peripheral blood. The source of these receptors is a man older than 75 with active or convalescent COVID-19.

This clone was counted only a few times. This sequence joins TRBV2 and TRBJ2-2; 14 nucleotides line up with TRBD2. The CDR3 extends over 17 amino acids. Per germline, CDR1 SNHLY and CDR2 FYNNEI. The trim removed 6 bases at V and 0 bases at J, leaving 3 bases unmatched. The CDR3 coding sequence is TGTGCCAGCAGAGGACTAGCGGGGGGACCGAACACCGGGGAGCTGTTTTTT. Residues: CASRGLAGGPNTGELFF. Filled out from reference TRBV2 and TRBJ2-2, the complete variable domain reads EPEVTQTPSHQVTQMGQEVILRCVPISNHLYFYWYRQILGQKVEFLVSFYNNEISEKSEIFDDQFSVERPDGSNFTLKIRSTKLEDSAMYFCASRGLAGGPNTGELFFGEGSRLTVL.

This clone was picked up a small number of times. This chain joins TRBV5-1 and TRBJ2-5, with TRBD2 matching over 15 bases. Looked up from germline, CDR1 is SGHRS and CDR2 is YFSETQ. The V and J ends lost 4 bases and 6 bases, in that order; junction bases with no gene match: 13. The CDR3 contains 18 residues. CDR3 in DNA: TGCGCCAGCAGCCCGGGACTAGCGGGAGGACTCTTCCGTCAGACCCAGTACTTC. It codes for CASSPGLAGGLFRQTQYF.

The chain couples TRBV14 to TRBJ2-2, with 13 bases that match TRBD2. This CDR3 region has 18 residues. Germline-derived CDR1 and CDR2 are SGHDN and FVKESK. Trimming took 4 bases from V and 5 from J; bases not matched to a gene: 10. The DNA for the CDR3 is TGTGCCAGCAGCCTCCCGGGACTAGCGGGAAGGGGTACCGGGGAGCTGTTTTTT. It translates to CASSLPGLAGRGTGELFF.

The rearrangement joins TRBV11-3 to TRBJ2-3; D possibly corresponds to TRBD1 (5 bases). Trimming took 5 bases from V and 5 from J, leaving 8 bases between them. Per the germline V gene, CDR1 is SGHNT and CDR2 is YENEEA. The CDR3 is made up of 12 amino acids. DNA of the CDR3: TGTGCCAGCAGCGGTGACAGAGATACGCAGTATTTT. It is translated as CASSGDRDTQYF. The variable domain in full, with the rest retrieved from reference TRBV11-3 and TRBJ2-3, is EAGVVQSPRYKIIEKKQPVAFWCNPISGHNTLYWYLQNLGQGPELLIRYENEEAVDDSQLPKDRFSAERLKGVDSTLKIQPAELGDSAVYLCASSGDRDTQYFGPGTRLTVL.

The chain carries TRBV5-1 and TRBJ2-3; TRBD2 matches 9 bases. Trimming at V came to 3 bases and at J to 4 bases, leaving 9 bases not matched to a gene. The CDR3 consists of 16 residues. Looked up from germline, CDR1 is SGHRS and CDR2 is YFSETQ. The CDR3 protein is CASSSSLAGMADTQYF. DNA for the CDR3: TGCGCCAGCAGCTCCTCCCTAGCGGGGATGGCAGATACGCAGTATTTT.

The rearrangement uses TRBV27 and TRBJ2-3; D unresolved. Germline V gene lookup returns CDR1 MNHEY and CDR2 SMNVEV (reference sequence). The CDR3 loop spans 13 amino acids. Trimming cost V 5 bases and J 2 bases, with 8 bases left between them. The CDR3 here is CASSPLPTDTQYF. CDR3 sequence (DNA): TGTGCCAGCAGTCCCCTTCCCACAGATACGCAGTATTTT.

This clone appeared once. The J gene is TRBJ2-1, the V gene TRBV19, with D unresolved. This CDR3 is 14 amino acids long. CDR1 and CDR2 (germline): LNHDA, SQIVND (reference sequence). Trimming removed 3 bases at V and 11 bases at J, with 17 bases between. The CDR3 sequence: CASSMPAWQAKQFF. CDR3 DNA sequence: TGTGCCAGTAGTATGCCGGCCTGGCAGGCGAAGCAGTTCTTC.

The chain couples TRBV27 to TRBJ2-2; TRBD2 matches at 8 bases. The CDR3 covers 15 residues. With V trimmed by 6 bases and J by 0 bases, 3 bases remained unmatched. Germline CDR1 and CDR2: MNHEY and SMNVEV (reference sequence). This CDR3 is CASSSLAANTGELFF. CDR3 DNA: TGTGCCAGCAGCTCACTAGCGGCGAACACCGGGGAGCTGTTTTTT.